A selection of T cell receptor beta chains follows, all from one sample in a study of blood T cell repertoires in COVID-19. Libraries were prepared by immunoSEQ multiplex PCR; TCRdb keeps only in-frame clonotypes and omits some of them. The sample lists approximately 99,000 clones; over 75% were seen once. The material sequenced was peripheral blood. The receptors originated from a woman in her 70s with acute or convalescent COVID-19. Both conserved end residues are part of each CDR3. D genes are given only for firm matches. Size is omitted from some rows. Given values are once, few, many or a class for expanded clones.

clone_size	v_call	j_call	d_call	cdr3_nt	cdr3_aa
.	TRBV6-5	TRBJ1-4	.	TGTGCCAGCAGTTACTCAGGAGCAACTAATGAAAAACTGTTTTTT	CASSYSGATNEKLFF
.	TRBV19	TRBJ2-1	TRBD2	TGTGCCAGTAGGCCCCTAGCGGGAGGGAGGAATGAGCAGTTCTTC	CASRPLAGGRNEQFF
.	TRBV19	TRBJ1-2	TRBD1	TGTGCCAGTAGTTCGACCGGACAGGGCCAGCGCTACACCTTC	CASSSTGQGQRYTF
.	TRBV28	TRBJ1-2	TRBD1	TGTGCCAGCAGTCTCCGAGGACAGGGAACCGAGAATGGCTACACCTTC	CASSLRGQGTENGYTF
.	TRBV7-9	TRBJ2-3	.	TGTGCCAGCAGCTTAAAGAGACAGGGCACAGATACGCAGTATTTT	CASSLKRQGTDTQYF
.	TRBV5-1	TRBJ2-1	TRBD2	TGCGCCAGCAGCTTTCTAGCGGGAGAGCCCTATGAGCAGTTCTTC	CASSFLAGEPYEQFF
few	TRBV2	TRBJ2-5	.	TGTGCCAGCAGTATACAGGTACAAGAGACCCAGTACTTC	CASSIQVQETQYF
.	TRBV5-1	TRBJ2-6	.	TGCGCCAGCAGCTTGTCTGTCGGGCAGGGCCCTGGGGCCAACGTCCTGACTTTC	CASSLSVGQGPGANVLTF
.	TRBV7-2	TRBJ2-5	TRBD1	TGTGCCAGCAGCCTGGATGGGACAGGGCGAGAGACCCAGTACTTC	CASSLDGTGRETQYF
.	TRBV6-5	TRBJ1-4	.	TGTGCCAGCACCGACTCCCGGGCAACTAATGAAAAACTGTTTTTT	CASTDSRATNEKLFF
.	TRBV7-2	TRBJ2-3	.	TGTGCCAGCAGCCCCGGGGTTAGCACAGATACGCAGTATTTT	CASSPGVSTDTQYF
.	TRBV9	TRBJ2-1	TRBD2	TGTGCCAGCAGCGAGCGAGGGACTAGCGTTAATGAGCAGTTCTTC	CASSERGTSVNEQFF
.	TRBV19	TRBJ2-6	TRBD1	TGTGCCAGTAGTATAACGGGACAGGGGACTCGGGGGACTGGGGCCAACGTCCTGACTTTC	CASSITGQGTRGTGANVLTF
.	TRBV19	TRBJ2-1	TRBD2	TGTGCCAGTAGGAACGGACTAGCGGCCTCCTACAATGAGCAGTTCTTC	CASRNGLAASYNEQFF
.	TRBV7-2	TRBJ1-1	.	TGTGCCAGCAGCTTGGGGCCCACAAGGAACACTGAAGCTTTCTTT	CASSLGPTRNTEAFF
few	TRBV5-1	TRBJ1-1	TRBD1	TGCGCCAGCAGGGGACAGAGTTCGAACACTGAAGCTTTCTTT	CASRGQSSNTEAFF
few	TRBV28	TRBJ2-4	TRBD1	TGTGCCAGCAGTCTCACGGGACAGGGGACGAACATTCAGTACTTC	CASSLTGQGTNIQYF
.	TRBV27	TRBJ2-1	TRBD2	TGTGCCAGCAGTTCCAAGACCGGACTAGCGGGATCAAGCTCCTACAATGAGCAGTTCTTC	CASSSKTGLAGSSSYNEQFF
.	TRBV5-4	TRBJ1-4	.	TGTGCCAGCAGGAAAACCGGGACTAATGAAAAACTGTTTTTT	CASRKTGTNEKLFF
few	TRBV6-1	TRBJ1-5	.	TGTGCCAGCAGTGAGAGTGGAGGGGTCGGAGGACAGCCCCAGCATTTT	CASSESGGVGGQPQHF
.	TRBV27	TRBJ1-5	TRBD1	TGTGCCAGCAGTTTGTTGGACAGGGGGCGGAACCAGCCCCAGCATTTT	CASSLLDRGRNQPQHF
.	TRBV6-5	TRBJ1-4	.	TGTGCCAGCAGTACCCAGGGTGCTGAAAAACTGTTTTTT	CASSTQGAEKLFF
.	TRBV4-3	TRBJ1-2	TRBD1	TGCGCCAGCAGCCAACTATGGACAGGTCCTACTGCGGGCTACACCTTC	CASSQLWTGPTAGYTF
.	TRBV19	TRBJ2-1	.	TGTGCCAGTAGTATCTCTCCCAGGGGGGATGAGCAGTTCTTC	CASSISPRGDEQFF
.	TRBV7-9	TRBJ2-5	.	TGTGCCAGCAGCTCACCGGGACAACCCTCGGGAGAGACCCAGTACTTC	CASSSPGQPSGETQYF
.	TRBV10-3	TRBJ2-4	.	TGTGCCATCAGCAGGGAGGTCAAAAACATTCAGTACTTC	CAISREVKNIQYF
once	TRBV4-3	TRBJ1-5	.	TGCGCCAGCAGCCAAGATCGACGGGACAATCAGCCCCAGCATTTT	CASSQDRRDNQPQHF
.	TRBV7-3	TRBJ2-2	.	TGTGCCAGCAGCTTAGTACTAGCCGGGACCACCGGGGAGCTGTTTTTT	CASSLVLAGTTGELFF
.	TRBV10-3	TRBJ2-5	TRBD1	TGTGCCATCAGTCTAGGGGGCGGACCCCAAGAGACCCAGTACTTC	CAISLGGGPQETQYF
.	TRBV24-1	TRBJ2-2	TRBD2	TGTGCCACCAGCCGGACTAGCGGGAACACCGGGGAGCTGTTTTTT	CATSRTSGNTGELFF
.	TRBV10-2	TRBJ2-1	.	TGCGCCAGCAGTGCTCTCCAGGGCTCCTACAATGAGCAGTTCTTC	CASSALQGSYNEQFF
.	TRBV19	TRBJ2-7	TRBD2	TGTGCCAGTAGTCCCAAACGTAGCGGGACGTCCGGCTACGAGCAGTACTTC	CASSPKRSGTSGYEQYF
.	TRBV28	TRBJ2-7	.	TGTGCCAGCAGTTTATTCAGGGGGGCAGGGACCTCCTACGAGCAGTACTTC	CASSLFRGAGTSYEQYF
.	TRBV28	TRBJ1-4	.	TGTGCCAGCAGTTTTCCAGGGCCAATTGAAAAACTGTTTTTT	CASSFPGPIEKLFF
once	TRBV19	TRBJ2-2	.	TGTGCCAGTAGTATGAATGGGCGCGACACCGGGGAGCTGTTTTTT	CASSMNGRDTGELFF
.	TRBV7-9	TRBJ2-5	.	TGTGCCAGCAGCTTAGGGGGACGGGGGACGGAGACCCAGTACTTC	CASSLGGRGTETQYF
.	TRBV5-1	TRBJ2-5	TRBD2	TGCGCCAGCAGCCTGACCGGGACTAGCGGTGAGACCCAGTACTTC	CASSLTGTSGETQYF
once	TRBV5-8	TRBJ2-4	.	TGTGCCAGCAGCTGGGACAAGGGAATTCAGTACTTC	CASSWDKGIQYF
.	TRBV21-1	TRBJ1-1	.	TGTGCCAGCAGCAAAGTGGGGAGCAGGGGCTACATGAACACTGAAGCTTTCTTT	CASSKVGSRGYMNTEAFF
.	TRBV28	TRBJ1-5	.	TGTGCCAGCAGTTTAGGGGGGGGCGATCAGCCCCAGCATTTT	CASSLGGGDQPQHF
.	TRBV5-1	TRBJ1-4	TRBD1	TGCGCCAGCAGCTTCGAAGGGGGCGAGGAAAAACTGTTTTTT	CASSFEGGEEKLFF
.	TRBV7-9	TRBJ2-3	TRBD1	TGTGCCAGCAGCTTAGTTACACCCCACAGGGGAGATACGCAGTATTTT	CASSLVTPHRGDTQYF
.	TRBV28	TRBJ1-2	.	TGTGCCAGCAGTTCGAACTTCCTTTATGGCTACACCTTC	CASSSNFLYGYTF
.	TRBV19	TRBJ1-3	.	TGTGCCAGTAGACAGGGCGCTGGAAACACCATATATTTT	CASRQGAGNTIYF
.	TRBV5-1	TRBJ2-7	.	TGCGCCAGCAGCCTCTCTAGCTCCTACGAGCAGTACTTC	CASSLSSSYEQYF
.	TRBV9	TRBJ2-1	.	TGTGCCAGCAGCGCGGACTTCTACAATGAGCAGTTCTTC	CASSADFYNEQFF
.	TRBV19	TRBJ2-1	TRBD2	TGTGCCAGTAGTTGGGCTAGCGGGACAAATGAGCAGTTCTTC	CASSWASGTNEQFF
.	TRBV28	TRBJ2-3	.	TGTGCCAGCAGTATAGGACACGACCGCACAGATACGCAGTATTTT	CASSIGHDRTDTQYF
.	TRBV7-2	TRBJ2-5	.	TGTGCCAGCAGCTTCGGGTTAGGTGAGACCCAGTACTTC	CASSFGLGETQYF
.	TRBV28	TRBJ1-2	.	TGTGCCAGCAGTTCCTTGGACACCGACTATGGCTACACCTTC	CASSSLDTDYGYTF
.	TRBV9	TRBJ2-1	TRBD2	TGTGCCAGCAGCGTATTAGCGGGAGGGTCTATTAGTGAGCAGTTCTTC	CASSVLAGGSISEQFF
.	TRBV24-1	TRBJ2-3	TRBD1	TGTGCCACCAGTGATTTGCCAGGGGGCAAAGATACGCAGTATTTT	CATSDLPGGKDTQYF